This passage covers 29 T cell receptor beta chains from one sample sequenced in a study of T cell repertoires in cytomegalovirus infection. TCRdb re-analysed the reads in MiXCR, keeping a single row per CDR3 protein. The table records 350,000 to 550,000 distinct CDR3 sequences, roughly 30% of them present only once. Sequenced sample: PBMCs. These receptors were collected from a human donor in good health (CMV status not recorded). Some clones in this sample may be carry-over from other donors' samples.

Ten or more counts support this clonotype. This sequence joins TRBV7-8 and TRBJ2-7; D unclear. Germline values: CDR1 SGHVS, CDR2 FQNEAQ. This CDR3 is 14 amino acids long. Trimming took 3 bases from V and 0 from J, leaving 9 bases between them. CDR3 amino acids: CASSLVANSYEQYF. CDR3 nucleotide sequence: TGTGCCAGCAGCTTGGTTGCTAACTCCTACGAGCAGTACTTC.

In nucleotides, the CDR3 is TGCGCCAGCAGCCAAGCCTGGAACAGGGAGACTGGAAACACCATATATTTT. Its translation: CASSQAWNRETGNTIYF. The J gene is TRBJ1-3, the V gene TRBV4-3; possible D gene TRBD1, 6 bases. The CDR3 covers 17 residues. The V end was cut by 1 base, the J end by 2 bases, with 15 bases between. CDR1 LGHNA and CDR2 YSLEER come from the germline V gene.

The rearrangement joins TRBV12-3 or TRBV12-4 to TRBJ2-5; the match to TRBD2 covers 7 bases. CDR3 length: 16 residues. V was clipped by 5 bases and J by 4 bases; unmatched bases: 13. CDR3 in amino acids: CASSAAGVPTGETQYF. In nucleotides, the CDR3 is TGTGCCAGCAGTGCCGCGGGGGTTCCGACCGGAGAGACCCAGTACTTC.

This clonotype was counted only a few times. This chain uses TRBV6-5 with TRBJ2-3; TRBD2 aligns across 8 bases. The V and J ends lost 7 bases and 0 bases, in that order; junction bases with no gene match: 0. The length of the CDR3 is 13 residues. Germline V lookup: CDR1 MNHEY, CDR2 SVGAGI. CDR3 residues: CASKRGSTDTQYF. The CDR3, as DNA: TGTGCCAGCAAGCGGGGGAGCACAGATACGCAGTATTTT.

In this sample, this clonotype turned up a few times. The rearrangement uses TRBV7-2 and TRBJ1-1, with 7 nucleotides matching TRBD1. Trimming at V came to 5 bases and at J to 4 bases, leaving 7 bases not matched to a gene. The CDR3 covers 14 residues. Germline assignment: CDR1 SGHTA and CDR2 FQGNSA. The CDR3: CASSPRGRATEAFF. The CDR3 DNA reads as TGTGCCAGCAGCCCGAGGGGGCGGGCCACTGAAGCTTTCTTT.

At least ten counts were recorded for this clonotype. The genes are TRBV12-3 or TRBV12-4 and TRBJ1-2; 10 nucleotides line up with TRBD1. V trimming: 6 bases; J trimming: 5 bases; junction bases outside the gene matches: 9. The CDR3 runs to 15 residues. The CDR3 DNA reads TGTGCCAGCAGACGACGGACAGGGGGTGGATATGGCTACACCTTC. Protein product: CASRRRTGGGYGYTF.

V and J are TRBV6-1 and TRBJ1-2; no clear D gene. V gave up 7 bases and J gave up 5 bases, with 11 bases separating them. Germline V lookup: CDR1 MNHNS, CDR2 SASEGT. CDR3 length equals 12 residues. The CDR3 DNA reads as TGTGCCAGCAAGGCAGTCCCTTATGGCTACACCTTC. Protein: CASKAVPYGYTF.

This chain links TRBV18 with TRBJ1-6; TRBD1 is a possible D gene (5 bases). CDR1 and CDR2 from the germline V gene are KGHSH and LQKENI. The CDR3 is 15 amino acids. V lost 3 bases and J 4 bases, leaving 10 bases between the germline ends. The CDR3 nucleotides read TGTGCCAGCTCACCGGGACCGAGATATAATTCACCCCTCCACTTT. Residues: CASSPGPRYNSPLHF. Full variable domain (outside the CDR3, taken from reference TRBV18 and TRBJ1-6): NAGVMQNPRHLVRRRGQEARLRCSPMKGHSHVYWYRQLPEEGLKFMVYLQKENIIDESGMPKERFSAEFPKEGPSILRIQQVVRGDSAAYFCASSPGPRYNSPLHFGNGTRLTVT.

This clonotype was observed at least ten times. The chain carries TRBV6-2 or TRBV6-3 and TRBJ2-5, with D perhaps matching TRBD2 (6 bases). Between the trimmed V and J ends, which lost 2 bases and 1 base, there was a span of 8 bases. The CDR3 covers 14 residues. Germline values: CDR1 MNHEY, CDR2 SVGEGT. This chain's CDR3 is CASSYTGVQETQYF. For the CDR3, the DNA is TGTGCCAGCAGTTACACGGGGGTCCAAGAGACCCAGTACTTC.

This clonotype showed up many times. The chain combines TRBV7-8 with TRBJ2-1; D gene uncertain. Trimming removed 3 bases at V and 5 bases at J, with 8 bases between. The V gene's germline CDR1 is SGHVS and CDR2 FQNEAQ. There are 13 residues in the CDR3. CDR3 sequence: CASSLYQNNEQFF. The CDR3 DNA is TGTGCCAGCAGCTTGTATCAGAACAATGAGCAGTTCTTC.

This clonotype was recorded many times. The rearrangement uses TRBV6-1 and TRBJ2-1; D unresolved. The CDR3 is 15 residues long. V shed 1 base and J shed 9 bases, with 16 bases lying between them. The V gene's germline CDR1 is MNHNS and CDR2 SASEGT. The CDR3 protein is CASSEEDRPFGEQFF. CDR3 in DNA: TGTGCCAGCAGTGAAGAGGATCGTCCCTTCGGTGAGCAGTTCTTC.

At least ten counts were recorded for this clonotype. The rearrangement joins TRBV7-9 to TRBJ1-6; weak D call: TRBD1 (6 bases). CDR1 is SEHNR and CDR2 is FQNEAQ in the germline V gene (reference sequence). Trimming cost V 5 bases and J 8 bases, with 10 bases left between them. CDR3 length equals 13 residues. The CDR3 region has the DNA TGTGCCAGCAGCGCGGCAGGGGATTCACCCCTCCACTTT. It specifies CASSAAGDSPLHF.

This clonotype has a handful of counts. DNA of the CDR3: TGTGCCAGCAGAGAGATGAAGACGGACCCCTTCTCCTACAATGAGCAGTTCTTC. Its protein product is CASREMKTDPFSYNEQFF. This rearrangement joins TRBV6-1 to TRBJ2-1; D unclear. V was cut by 6 bases and J by 0 bases, with 21 bases left in between. Per the germline V gene, CDR1 is MNHNS and CDR2 is SASEGT. CDR3 length equals 18 residues.

Notes on this clonotype: This could be a read error, since a much larger clone is one nucleotide away. The rearrangement uses TRBV7-8 and TRBJ1-2; 9 bases map to TRBD1. Germline V gene lookup returns CDR1 SGHVS and CDR2 FQNEAQ. With V trimmed by 5 bases and J by 3 bases, 10 bases remained unmatched. The CDR3 has 16 amino acids. In DNA form, the CDR3 reads TGTGCCAGCAGCACCACAGGGGGCAAGCTTTACTATGGCTACACCTTC. Translated, it gives CASSTTGGKLYYGYTF.

Of note for this clonotype: An end of the junction differs from the germline gene, which may be a read error. The V and J genes are TRBV6-1 and TRBJ1-1; 7 nucleotides match TRBD1. The CDR3 length is 12 residues. The V gene's germline CDR1 is MNHNS and CDR2 SASEGT. The CDR3 region is CDSSMTGTEAFF. In nucleotides, the CDR3 is TGTGACAGCAGCATGACAGGGACTGAAGCTTTCTTT.

This clonotype was observed a single time. The J gene is TRBJ1-2, the V gene TRBV27, with unresolved D. V dropped 4 bases and J dropped 1 base, with 7 bases sitting between them. Germline values: CDR1 MNHEY, CDR2 SMNVEV (reference sequence). The CDR3 totals 13 residues. Here the CDR3 reads CASSSRHNYGYTF. For the CDR3, the DNA is TGTGCCAGCAGTTCCCGCCATAACTATGGCTACACCTTC.

This clonotype was counted ten times or more. V usage is TRBV7-6 and J usage is TRBJ2-1; 13 bases are shared with TRBD2. CDR1 and CDR2 from the germline V gene are SGHVS and FNYEAQ. The trim removed 0 bases at V and 9 bases at J, leaving 11 bases unmatched. This CDR3 comprises 18 residues. The CDR3 sequence is CASSLAAPTSGGAGEQFF. The CDR3 region has the DNA TGTGCCAGCAGCTTAGCGGCCCCTACTAGCGGGGGGGCTGGTGAGCAGTTCTTC.

V is TRBV5-6 and J is TRBJ1-1; D unclear. V was shortened by 3 bases and J by 3 bases, with 12 bases between the two germline ends. The V gene's germline CDR1 is SGHDT and CDR2 YYEEEE. This CDR3 comprises 14 residues. The CDR3 protein is CASSSALKHTEAFF. The CDR3 DNA sequence: TGTGCCAGCAGCTCGGCGTTGAAACACACTGAAGCTTTCTTT. Complete variable domain (other parts from reference TRBV5-6 and TRBJ1-1): DAGVTQSPTHLIKTRGQQVTLRCSPKSGHDTVSWYQQALGQGPQFIFQYYEEEERQRGNFPDRFSGHQFPNYSSELNVNALLLGDSALYLCASSSALKHTEAFFGQGTRLTVV.

This clonotype turned up a few times. CDR3 amino acids: CASSPVTSGGENTGELFF. The CDR3 coding sequence is TGTGCCAGCTCCCCCGTAACTAGCGGGGGGGAGAACACCGGGGAGCTGTTTTTT. The chain employs TRBV6-2 or TRBV6-3 and TRBJ2-2; 13 positions match TRBD2. Germline assignment: CDR1 MNHEY and CDR2 SVGEGT. The CDR3 is made up of 18 amino acids. Germline trimming cut 8 bases from V and 1 base from J; bases unmatched to any gene: 10.

The chain uses TRBV2 and TRBJ2-4; unclear D gene. The length of the CDR3 is 12 residues. Germline V gives CDR1 SNHLY, CDR2 FYNNEI. Trimming left V 7 bases short and J 0 bases short, with 4 bases between. Here the CDR3 reads CASTKAKNIQYF. CDR3 DNA sequence: TGTGCCAGCACTAAAGCCAAAAACATTCAGTACTTC.

This chain joins TRBV11-2 and TRBJ2-7; TRBD2 matches at 8 bases. Trimming removed 4 bases from V and 7 bases from J; junction bases left unmatched: 9. The CDR3 is 14 residues long. Looked up from germline, CDR1 is SGHAT and CDR2 is FQNNGV. CDR3 protein: CASSSTVPGGEQYF. In DNA, the CDR3 is TGTGCCAGCAGCTCTACAGTCCCGGGGGGGGAGCAGTACTTC. The full variable domain, completed using reference TRBV11-2 and TRBJ2-7, is EAGVAQSPRYKIIEKRQSVAFWCNPISGHATLYWYQQILGQGPKLLIQFQNNGVVDDSQLPKDRFSAERLKGVDSTLKIQPAKLEDSAVYLCASSSTVPGGEQYFGPGTRLTVT.

V gene TRBV5-4 combines with J gene TRBJ2-1; TRBD1 aligns across 7 bases. Germline CDR1 SGHNT, CDR2 YYREEE (reference sequence). The CDR3 contains 15 residues. V lost 7 bases, J lost 0 bases, and 7 bases stayed unmatched. The CDR3 loop is CASRIDRDSYNEQFF. The CDR3 region has the DNA TGTGCCAGCCGAATAGACAGGGACTCCTACAATGAGCAGTTCTTC. The variable domain in full, with the rest retrieved from reference TRBV5-4 and TRBJ2-1, is ETGVTQSPTHLIKTRGQQVTLRCSSQSGHNTVSWYQQALGQGPQFIFQYYREEENGRGNFPPRFSGLQFPNYSSELNVNALELDDSALYLCASRIDRDSYNEQFFGPGTRLTVL.

This clonotype was recorded a few times. The V call is TRBV7-2, the J call TRBJ1-3; D ambiguous. Trimming cost V 1 base and J 0 bases, with 16 bases left between them. This CDR3 is 18 amino acids long. Per the germline V gene, CDR1 is SGHTA and CDR2 is FQGNSA. The CDR3 here is CASSLVPKPIYSGNTIYF. CDR3 nucleotides: TGTGCCAGCAGCTTAGTTCCAAAACCCATTTACTCTGGAAACACCATATATTTT.

This clonotype has a handful of counts. This chain's CDR3 is CASSRIPDRGNTGELFF. The CDR3 bases are TGTGCCAGCAGCCGAATTCCTGACAGGGGTAACACCGGGGAGCTGTTTTTT. This chain links TRBV11-1 with TRBJ2-2; 8 nucleotides match TRBD1. The V gene end was trimmed by 5 bases and the J gene end by 2 bases; junction bases not matched to a gene: 10. This CDR3 contains 17 residues. CDR1 and CDR2 (germline): SGHAT, FQDESV (reference sequence).

This clonotype was seen more than once but under ten times. The chain carries TRBV5-4 and TRBJ2-6; 11 bases are a match to TRBD1. This CDR3 is 19 amino acids long. Per germline, CDR1 SGHNT and CDR2 YYREEE (reference sequence). V shed 4 bases, J shed 3 bases, and the junction held 12 bases outside the gene matches. CDR3 sequence reads: CASSGTVRTGGFGANVLTF. The DNA of the CDR3 is TGTGCCAGCAGCGGAACGGTCAGGACAGGGGGCTTTGGGGCCAACGTCCTGACTTTC.

A remark on this clonotype: The junction differs from germline at one of its ends, possibly a read error. The CDR3 sequence: CAISLPGTGVTDTQYF. The CDR3 nucleotides are TGTGCCATCAGCTTACCCGGGACAGGGGTCACAGATACGCAGTATTTT. The chain recombines TRBV7-8 with TRBJ2-3, with 10 bases lining up with TRBD1. CDR1 is SGHVS and CDR2 is FQNEAQ in the germline V gene. This CDR3 comprises 16 residues.

The chain links TRBV28 to TRBJ1-3; a weak D match, TRBD1 (5 bases). Germline values: CDR1 MDHEN, CDR2 SYDVKM. Trimming took 6 bases from V and 2 from J, leaving 14 bases between them. The CDR3 sequence is 15 residues long. The CDR3 protein is CASRPDGGAGNTIYF. The CDR3 coding sequence is TGTGCCAGCAGACCTGACGGAGGGGCTGGAAACACCATATATTTT.

The chain uses TRBV12-3 or TRBV12-4 and TRBJ2-7; D gene uncertain. The CDR3 runs to 16 residues. V lost 1 base and J lost 0, with 13 bases in between. In DNA, the CDR3 is TGTGCCAGCAGTTTAGATCCCGGTGTGGGCTCCTACGAGCAGTACTTC. As protein: CASSLDPGVGSYEQYF.

The chain combines TRBV4-1 with TRBJ1-1; D may be TRBD1 (5 bases). The germline V and J ends were trimmed by 0 bases and 0 bases, with 14 bases remaining between them. CDR1 and CDR2 (germline): MGHRA, YSYEKL. The CDR3 loop spans 17 amino acids. CDR3 coding DNA: TGCGCCAGCAGCCAAGATCAGGGTGGCACTATGAACACTGAAGCTTTCTTT. This sequence encodes CASSQDQGGTMNTEAFF.